This TCR beta chain was found in a study of blood T cell repertoires in COVID-19 (dated by TCRdb to the early 2020s). A note on the overall study: Samples covering the acute and convalescent phases of COVID-19 were provided by collaborators in the United States, Italy and Spain. Nearly every sample came with metadata listing a de-identified subject ID, COVID-19 status, age in years and sex. The prospective study material was composed of cDNA or gDNA derived from T cells, B-cell-depleted T cells, or PBMCs. The repertoires were made available in a free public database intended to serve as a resource for research on the immune response to SARS-CoV-2. The samples were drawn from the first 160 participants of the ongoing ImmuneRACE study and from under 1,500 subjects provided by 6 global collaborators. HLA class I and class II types, where available, came from metadata supplied by the sample provider rather than from assay-based typing. The dataset comprised deeply sampled blood TCRbeta repertoires from subjects exposed to, actively infected with, or recovered from COVID-19.

A note on this clone: Its antigen remains undetermined. The sample holds no much larger clone one base away, and base qualities are not on file.

TCRbeta CDR3 regions were amplified from genomic DNA using the immunoSEQ Assay, a bias-controlled multiplex PCR. In the source study's methods: The number of nucleated cells in each sample was estimated by amplification of reference gene primers within the assay. To quantify the absolute abundance of each unique TCRbeta CDR3 rearrangement, sequence reads were collapsed and filtered. For each sample, productive Simpson clonality was calculated as the square root of Simpson's diversity index over productive rearrangements. The source is immuneACCESS, and TCRdb retained only in-frame sequences with V and J called. Part of the clones is not carried over; for the studies checked, unresolved V genes explain less than half of this, and the remainder is unexplained. The V and J calls and clone size are taken from that table; D and trimming were inferred from the DNA. In all, the sample holds some 350,000 clones, and roughly nine tenths of those were seen once. The leading ten clones occupy over 0.95% of the sample.

In the prospective study, participants were about 18 to 95 years old, resided in 24 geographic areas of the United States, and were enrolled through a virtual design. In the prospective study, cohorts were assigned on the basis of participant-reported clinical history obtained from a screening survey and a study questionnaire. For ImmuneRACE Cohort 3, a participant was defined as recovered based on two consecutive negative NP/OP PCR tests, clearance by a healthcare professional, or resolution of symptoms. In the prospective study, mobile phlebotomists collected whole blood, serum and a nasopharyngeal or oropharyngeal swab from each participant. Participants in the prospective study had the option to provide additional blood draws and questionnaires over a 2-month period. Before DNA extraction, prospective study blood samples were shipped either frozen or at room temperature. Results and caveats for the whole study, not just this receptor: The quantity of clinical and demographic metadata differed by source and by participant and was supplied without curation.

The junction shows trimming of 0 bases on V and 5 bases on J, plus 13 bases between the germline ends. CDR1 and CDR2 (KGHSH, LQKENI) derive from the germline V gene. From the cysteine through the phenylalanine, the CDR3 covers 16 amino acids. Kept here is only the CDR3 DNA, which spans 48 bases and is read in frame from base 1. In this chain, TRBV18 is recombined with TRBJ2-2; the D gene is perhaps TRBD1, on 5 matching bases. Sequenced sample: PBMCs or T cells enriched from blood (not recorded which). This clonotype originated in a man in his late teens or twenties who had recovered from COVID-19. CDR3 protein: CASSPPWSTETGELFF. The sequenced DNA is TGTGCCAGCTCACCACCGTGGTCGACAGAGACCGGGGAGCTGTTTTTT.